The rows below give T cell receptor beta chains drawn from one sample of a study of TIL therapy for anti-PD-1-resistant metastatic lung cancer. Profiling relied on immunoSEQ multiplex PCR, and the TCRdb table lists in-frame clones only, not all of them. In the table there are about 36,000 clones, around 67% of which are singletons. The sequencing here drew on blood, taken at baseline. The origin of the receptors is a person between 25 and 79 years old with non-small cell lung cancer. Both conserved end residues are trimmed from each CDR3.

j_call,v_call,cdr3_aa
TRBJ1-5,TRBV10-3,ATGTGVSNQPQH
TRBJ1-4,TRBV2,ASTYYGTPDEKLF
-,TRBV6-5,ASSPRGVSSYEQY
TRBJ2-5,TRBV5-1,ASSLLEGETQY
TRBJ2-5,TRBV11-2,ASSPGTYLGTQY
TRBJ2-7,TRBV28,ASRPGTAYRPSYEQY
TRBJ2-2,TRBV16,ASSQSQGYTGELF
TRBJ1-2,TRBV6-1,ASRREDYGYT
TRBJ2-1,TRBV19,ASSKRGVLYNEQF
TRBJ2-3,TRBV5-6,ASSPDLGTADTQY
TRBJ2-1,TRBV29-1,SVGQYNEQF
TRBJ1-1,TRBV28,ASSSRGDGMYTEAF
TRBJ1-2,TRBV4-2,ASSQDPGSSANYGYT
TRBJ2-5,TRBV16,ASSQSSGVGETQY
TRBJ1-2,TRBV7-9,ASSLALAPNYGYT
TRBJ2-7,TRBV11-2,ASSPSDRGRGEQY
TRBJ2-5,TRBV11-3,ASSPGNGGLAGTETQY